One sample yielded the 19 T cell receptor beta chains listed below, sequenced in a study of blood T cells in healthy people across ages (dated by TCRdb to between 2014 and 2017). Library preparation employed 5' RACE. The sample was run on an Illumina HiSeq 2500. The second PCR ran for about 6 to 12 cycles and used a J-beta primer mix along with a sample-barcoded 5' primer. TCRdb passed the public sequencing reads through fastp at Q25 and MiXCR, retaining productive beta sequences. Rows with one shared CDR3 protein collapse into an entry with the most common genes and DNA. In all, the sample holds approximately 830,000 distinct CDR3 sequences, and 62% of those were seen once. The ten top clones hold about 27% of the sample. The specimen sequenced was blood. The receptors shown here come from a man aged 25-45 years in good health.

The chain carries TRBV7-2 and TRBJ1-6; 7 bases are shared with TRBD1. After removal of 5 bases from V and 10 bases from J, the junction contained 11 bases not matched to a gene. This CDR3 region has 15 residues. The germline V gene encodes CDR1 SGHTA and CDR2 FQGNSA. CDR3 in amino acids: CASSPQTGKRSPLHF. CDR3 nucleotide sequence: TGTGCCAGCAGCCCCCAGACAGGGAAGCGGTCACCCCTCCACTTT.

This chain uses TRBV5-1 with TRBJ2-7; either TRBD1 or TRBD2 may supply D (5 bases each). V lost 4 bases to trimming and J lost 5 bases, with 19 bases between them. The CDR3 loop spans 15 amino acids. Looked up from germline, CDR1 is SGHRS and CDR2 is YFSETQ. The CDR3 bases are TGCGCCAGCAGCCGGGGACGCCTAATAACTGACGAGCAGTACTTC. Translated: CASSRGRLITDEQYF.

Here the CDR3 DNA reads TGTGCCAGCAGCCCCCAGCCCTCCACCCGCGAGCAGTACTTC. Its protein product is CASSPQPSTREQYF. The chain has TRBV7-2 and TRBJ2-7; D is unclear. V lost 5 bases and J lost 6, with 17 bases in between. Germline V gives CDR1 SGHTA, CDR2 FQGNSA. The CDR3 totals 14 residues.

This chain uses TRBV11-2 with TRBJ2-3; D remains unclear. Germline V gene sequence: CDR1 SGHAT, CDR2 FQNNGV. Trimming took off 5 bases at V and 4 bases at J, with 7 bases between the two ends. The CDR3 covers 12 residues. The CDR3: CASSKSADTQYF. CDR3 coding DNA: TGTGCCAGCAGCAAGAGCGCAGATACGCAGTATTTT.

This clonotype has only a few counts. This rearrangement joins TRBV27 to TRBJ2-7; 7 bases fit TRBD1. Germline-derived CDR1 and CDR2 are MNHEY and SMNVEV (reference sequence). The CDR3 has 15 residues. J lost 3 bases, V lost 1 base, and 6 bases had no gene match. The CDR3 sequence: CASSLYRQGGYEQYF. The DNA for the CDR3 is TGTGCCAGCAGTTTATATCGACAGGGTGGCTACGAGCAGTACTTC.

In DNA form, the CDR3 reads TGTGCCACCCAAGCGGGGCCCCCCTACGAGCAGTACTTC. Protein: CATQAGPPYEQYF. This chain uses TRBV10-3 with TRBJ2-7, with 7 bases fitting TRBD2. This CDR3 contains 13 residues. CDR1 and CDR2 (germline): ENHRY, SYGVKD. V dropped 10 bases and J dropped 2; count of bases not matched to a gene: 8.

V usage is TRBV30 and J usage is TRBJ2-3; 8 nucleotides line up with TRBD1. V dropped 4 bases and J dropped 2; count of bases not matched to a gene: 2. CDR1 GTSNPN and CDR2 SVGIG come from the germline V gene (reference sequence). The CDR3 has 13 residues. The CDR3 region is CAWKDRVTDTQYF. Written as DNA, the CDR3 is TGTGCCTGGAAGGACAGGGTCACAGATACGCAGTATTTT.

This chain joins TRBV7-8 and TRBJ2-4; D is possibly TRBD2 (5 bases). V gave up 0 bases and J gave up 13 bases, with 22 bases separating them. The CDR3 sequence is 16 residues long. Germline V CDR1 and CDR2: SGHVS, FQNEAQ. In DNA, the CDR3 is TGTGCCAGCAGCTTAGCCCAAGCGCACCTCCCCGGGGAGCAGTACTTC. Protein sequence: CASSLAQAHLPGEQYF.

V is TRBV5-1 and J is TRBJ2-7; a possible D gene is TRBD1 (6 bases). Germline CDR1 SGHRS, CDR2 YFSETQ. V lost 3 bases and J lost 5, with 15 bases in between. The CDR3 totals 14 residues. The CDR3 DNA reads as TGCGCCAGCAGCTCCCTACAGGGAAGGAACGAGCAGTACTTC. Its protein product is CASSSLQGRNEQYF.

The chain joins TRBV29-1 to TRBJ1-2; D ambiguous. CDR1 and CDR2 from the germline V gene are SQVTM and ANQGSEA. Trimming took off 2 bases at V and 4 bases at J, with 8 bases between the two ends. The length of the CDR3 is 12 residues. The CDR3 DNA reads TGCAGCGTTGAAATGGCGGGCTATGGCTACACCTTC. It codes for CSVEMAGYGYTF.

In its sample, this clonotype was seen a few times. The chain joins TRBV15 to TRBJ2-5, with 8 bases aligning to TRBD2. The CDR3 is made up of 15 amino acids. The germline V gene has CDR1 LNHNV and CDR2 YYDKDF (reference sequence). Unmatched junction bases numbered 6, after V lost 5 bases and J lost 1 base. CDR3 coding DNA: TGTGCCACCAGCGTACGGGGGGGCCTCCAAGAGACCCAGTACTTC. Residues: CATSVRGGLQETQYF.

This sequence joins TRBV7-8 and TRBJ1-1, with D tentatively TRBD1 (5 bases). The germline V gene encodes CDR1 SGHVS and CDR2 FQNEAQ. The CDR3 totals 16 residues. V lost 6 bases and J lost 4, with 21 bases in between. In nucleotides, the CDR3 is TGTGCCAGCAGTTCAGACCTCCTACAGGACCGCACTGAAGCTTTCTTT. It translates to CASSSDLLQDRTEAFF. Filled out from reference TRBV7-8 and TRBJ1-1, the complete variable domain reads GAGVSQSPRYKVAKRGQDVALRCDPISGHVSLFWYQQALGQGPEFLTYFQNEAQLDKSGLPSDRFFAERPEGSVSTLKIQRTQQEDSAVYLCASSSDLLQDRTEAFFGQGTRLTVV.

This chain uses TRBV10-3 with TRBJ2-5; D tentatively fits TRBD1 or TRBD2 (5 bases each). The J call is doubtful: the DNA matches TRBJ2-7 better. The germline V gene encodes CDR1 ENHRY and CDR2 SYGVKD. This CDR3 is built from 15 residues. CDR3 sequence reads: CAIFNPGTRVYEQYF. In nucleotides, the CDR3 is TGTGCCATTTTTAATCCGGGGACCAGAGTGTACGAGCAGTACTTC.

V usage is TRBV20-1 and J usage is TRBJ2-7; 14 nucleotides line up with TRBD2. CDR1 and CDR2 from the germline V gene are DFQATT and SNEGSKA (reference sequence). V was pared by 1 base and J by 0 bases, with 2 bases of the junction left unmatched. CDR3 length: 16 residues. Written as DNA, the CDR3 is TGCAGTGCTAGAGGGACTAGCGGGAGGAGCTCCTACGAGCAGTACTTC. Translation: CSARGTSGRSSYEQYF.

This clonotype was counted between two and nine times. This chain uses TRBV28 with TRBJ2-4; no definite D call. The CDR3 covers 19 residues. V dropped 5 bases and J dropped 0 bases, with 23 bases sitting between them. CDR1 MDHEN and CDR2 SYDVKM come from the germline V gene. The CDR3 region has the DNA TGTGCCAGCAGTCTGGTCTTGGGATCGGACGAACTAGCCAAAAACATTCAGTACTTC. It translates to CASSLVLGSDELAKNIQYF. Supplemented by reference TRBV28 and TRBJ2-4, the full variable domain reads DVKVTQSSRYLVKRTGEKVFLECVQDMDHENMFWYRQDPGLGLRLIYFSYDVKMKEKGDIPEGYSVSREKKERFSLILESASTNQTSMYLCASSLVLGSDELAKNIQYFGAGTRLSVL.

The rearrangement uses TRBV6-1 and TRBJ2-3; the match to TRBD2 covers 9 bases. The J segment lost 3 bases and the V segment lost 6 bases, leaving 10 bases of the junction unmatched. The CDR3 is 16 residues long. Per germline, CDR1 MNHNS and CDR2 SASEGT. CDR3 coding DNA: TGTGCCAGCAGGGAAAGCGGGGGGCGTGGAACAGATACGCAGTATTTT. The encoded protein is CASRESGGRGTDTQYF.

The J gene is TRBJ2-1, the V gene TRBV5-1; D might be TRBD2 (7 bases). Per the germline V gene, CDR1 is SGHRS and CDR2 is YFSETQ. V was cut by 0 bases and J by 3 bases, with 13 bases left in between. The CDR3 runs to 16 residues. In nucleotides, the CDR3 is TGCGCCAGCAGCTTGGGCGGGGGCGGTAACTACAATGAGCAGTTCTTC. As protein: CASSLGGGGNYNEQFF.

This clonotype was observed many times. In nucleotides, the CDR3 is TGTGCCAGCAGCCAAGATATAGGGGCCGTCTCCTACGAGCAGTACTTC. Amino acid sequence: CASSQDIGAVSYEQYF. The V call is TRBV4-2, the J call TRBJ2-7, with D maybe TRBD1 (5 bases). The CDR3 is 16 residues long. Germline CDR1 reads LGHNA; CDR2 reads YNFKEQ. Trimming removed 0 bases from V and 0 bases from J, with 12 bases in between.

The chain links TRBV3-1 to TRBJ2-4; D is unresolved. The J call may be mistaken, given a closer DNA end match to TRBJ2-7. The CDR3 consists of 14 residues. Germline-derived CDR1 and CDR2 are LGHDT and YNNKEL (reference sequence). The CDR3 spells CASSQEPGSYEQYF. The CDR3 coding sequence is TGTGCCAGCAGCCAAGAGCCAGGCTCCTACGAGCAGTACTTC.